The 30 T cell receptor beta chains given below trace back to one sample, sequenced in a study of blood T cell repertoires in COVID-19. Sequencing was performed with immunoSEQ multiplex PCR; in TCRdb, only in-frame clones are kept and a portion is missing. The profile shows a few hundred thousand clones, 70% to 90% of them singletons. Source material: PBMCs or T cells enriched from blood (not recorded which). The source of these receptors is a man in his forties in a cohort exposed to, infected with or recovered from COVID-19 (not recorded which).

This clone was seen more than once but under ten times. V and J are TRBV25-1 and TRBJ1-1; TRBD1 might be the D (5 bases). Looked up from germline, CDR1 is MGHDK and CDR2 is SYGVNS. The length of the CDR3 is 13 residues. V lost 5 bases, J lost 5 bases, and 12 bases lay in between. In nucleotides, the CDR3 is TGTGCCAGCAGTCCGTGGGGGGGGACTGAAGCTTTCTTT. Translation gives CASSPWGGTEAFF. Full variable domain (remainder filled in from reference TRBV25-1 and TRBJ1-1): EADIYQTPRYLVIGTGKKITLECSQTMGHDKMYWYQQDPGMELHLIHYSYGVNSTEKGDLSSESTVSRIRTEHFPLTLESARPSHTSQYLCASSPWGGTEAFFGQGTRLTVV.

CDR3 coding DNA: TGTGCCAGCAGCCAAGAGACTAGCAGCACCGGGGAGCTGTTTTTT. Translation: CASSQETSSTGELFF. This chain uses TRBV13 with TRBJ2-2; 7 bases map to TRBD2. The V and J ends lost 5 bases and 4 bases, in that order; junction bases with no gene match: 7. CDR3 length equals 15 residues. Germline CDR1 and CDR2: PRHDT and FYEKMQ (reference sequence).

The chain couples TRBV15 to TRBJ2-7, with a weak D call TRBD2 (5 bases). Trimming pared 0 bases from V and 6 bases from J, leaving 12 bases between. CDR3 length equals 14 residues. Germline V CDR1 and CDR2: LNHNV, YYDKDF (reference sequence). The CDR3 nucleotides read TGTGCCACCAGCAGAGATAATGAGGGATCCGAGCAGTACTTC. This encodes CATSRDNEGSEQYF.

The chain has TRBV28 and TRBJ1-2; a weak D match, TRBD1 (6 bases). Trimming pared 5 bases from V and 8 bases from J, leaving 15 bases between. The CDR3 runs to 13 residues. CDR1 is MDHEN, CDR2 SYDVKM, per germline. Written as DNA, the CDR3 is TGTGCCAGCAGTCTCCCGGACAGAGTAGGCTACACCTTC. Residues: CASSLPDRVGYTF.

This clone was found once. Written as DNA, the CDR3 is TGTGCCAGCTCTCGGACAGGGGGCGAGACCCAGTACTTC. Protein: CASSRTGGETQYF. The chain combines TRBV18 with TRBJ2-5; TRBD1 matches 11 bases. CDR3 length equals 13 residues. The J segment lost 5 bases and the V segment lost 6 bases, leaving 2 bases of the junction unmatched. CDR1 and CDR2 from the germline V gene are KGHSH and LQKENI. The complete variable domain, with remaining parts taken from reference TRBV18 and TRBJ2-5, reads NAGVMQNPRHLVRRRGQEARLRCSPMKGHSHVYWYRQLPEEGLKFMVYLQKENIIDESGMPKERFSAEFPKEGPSILRIQQVVRGDSAAYFCASSRTGGETQYFGPGTRLLVL.

The genes are TRBV5-1 and TRBJ2-5; D uncertain. The ends were cut back, 4 bases at V and 4 bases at J, with 11 bases in the middle. Germline CDR1 is SGHRS and CDR2 is YFSETQ. CDR3 size: 13 residues. The CDR3 region has the DNA TGCGCCAGCAGCCCCCGTGGCGGAGAGACCCAGTACTTC. It yields the protein CASSPRGGETQYF. The whole variable domain, filled in from reference TRBV5-1 and TRBJ2-5, reads KAGVTQTPRYLIKTRGQQVTLSCSPISGHRSVSWYQQTPGQGLQFLFEYFSETQRNKGNFPGRFSGRQFSNSRSEMNVSTLELGDSALYLCASSPRGGETQYFGPGTRLLVL.

The chain is built from TRBV5-1 and TRBJ2-2; D perhaps matches TRBD1 (5 bases). Germline CDR1 and CDR2: SGHRS and YFSETQ. The CDR3 is 15 amino acids. The ends were cut back, 0 bases at V and 1 base at J, with 7 bases in the middle. CDR3 in amino acids: CASSLGQGNTGELFF. The CDR3 region has the DNA TGCGCCAGCAGCTTGGGGCAGGGGAACACCGGGGAGCTGTTTTTT.

The chain combines TRBV5-1 with TRBJ2-1, with 10 bases that match TRBD2. CDR3 length: 16 amino acids. J was trimmed by 5 bases and V by 4 bases; bases with no gene match: 9. Germline V gives CDR1 SGHRS, CDR2 YFSETQ. In nucleotides, the CDR3 is TGCGCCAGCAGCCAAATAACCGGGACTAGCGACAATGAGCAGTTCTTC. Translated: CASSQITGTSDNEQFF.

The chain combines TRBV19 with TRBJ1-1; D is undetermined. The CDR3 has 12 amino acids. CDR1 is LNHDA and CDR2 is SQIVND in the germline V gene (reference sequence). V lost 5 bases, J lost 3 bases, and 7 bases lay in between. The CDR3 coding sequence is TGTGCCAGTAGTCGAGAAGACACTGAAGCTTTCTTT. It codes for CASSREDTEAFF.

The V gene is TRBV6-5, the J gene TRBJ1-2, with no clear D. The V end was cut by 2 bases, the J end by 0 bases, with 7 bases between. The CDR3 has 14 residues. CDR1 and CDR2 from the germline V gene are MNHEY and SVGAGI. The CDR3 DNA reads TGTGCCAGCAGTTACGGCGGTTCTAACTATGGCTACACCTTC. As protein: CASSYGGSNYGYTF.

V and J are TRBV3-1 (or the pseudogene TRBV3-2) and TRBJ2-2, with D possibly being TRBD2 (6 bases). The V gene's germline CDR1 is LGHDT and CDR2 YNNKEL (reference sequence). This CDR3 is 17 amino acids long. V was shortened by 0 bases and J by 1 base, with 12 bases between the two germline ends. CDR3 coding DNA: TGTGCCAGCAGCCAAGATCTGGCTAGCGTGAACACCGGGGAGCTGTTTTTT. It encodes CASSQDLASVNTGELFF.

This clone was seen a single time. This chain uses TRBV7-2 with TRBJ2-5; the match to TRBD2 covers 7 bases. CDR3 length: 14 residues. Germline V CDR1 and CDR2: SGHTA, FQGNSA. V lost 2 bases to trimming and J lost 7 bases; unmatched junction nucleotides: 7. The CDR3 reads CASSLNPGGVTQYF. The CDR3 DNA follows: TGTGCCAGCAGCTTAAATCCGGGAGGTGTGACCCAGTACTTC.

The chain couples TRBV30 to TRBJ1-5; no clear D. V lost 2 bases and J lost 2, with 10 bases in between. The CDR3 is made up of 14 amino acids. Germline V gene data show CDR1 as GTSNPN and CDR2 as SVGIG (reference sequence). CDR3 sequence: CAWSRGMGNQPQHF. The CDR3 bases are TGTGCCTGGAGTCGGGGTATGGGCAATCAGCCCCAGCATTTT. Full variable domain (rest looked up from reference TRBV30 and TRBJ1-5): SQTIHQWPATLVQPVGSPLSLECTVEGTSNPNLYWYRQAAGRGLQLLFYSVGIGQISSEVPQNLSASRPQDRQFILSSKKLLLSDSGFYLCAWSRGMGNQPQHFGDGTRLSIL.

This chain joins TRBV20-1 and TRBJ1-5; D call uncertain. V lost 3 bases and J 5 bases, leaving 8 bases between the germline ends. Germline CDR1 and CDR2: DFQATT and SNEGSKA (reference sequence). The CDR3 runs to 12 residues. CDR3 in DNA: TGCAGTGCTAGTGACGGGTATCAGCCCCAGCATTTT. Translation gives CSASDGYQPQHF.

There are many counts of this clone. V is TRBV3-1 (or the pseudogene TRBV3-2) and J is TRBJ2-7, with D possibly TRBD1 on 6 matching bases. Germline lookup yields CDR1 LGHDT and CDR2 YNNKEL (reference sequence). Trimming removed 0 bases from V and 5 bases from J, with 26 bases in between. The CDR3 has 19 amino acids. CDR3 DNA sequence: TGTGCCAGCAGCCAAGAACTTTTCCCCTTAAGGGGGATACGCGACGAGCAGTACTTC. This gives the protein CASSQELFPLRGIRDEQYF.

This chain joins TRBV30 and TRBJ1-6, with 8 bases matching TRBD1. The germline V gene encodes CDR1 GTSNPN and CDR2 SVGIG (reference sequence). The CDR3 sequence is 15 residues long. The V and J ends lost 0 bases and 4 bases, in that order; junction bases with no gene match: 2. The CDR3 sequence is CAWSVTGGYNSPLHF. CDR3 in DNA: TGTGCCTGGAGTGTAACAGGGGGATATAATTCACCCCTCCACTTT.

The chain joins TRBV15 to TRBJ1-5; D uncertain. Trimming pared 5 bases from V and 3 bases from J, leaving 5 bases between. From germline, CDR1 is LNHNV and CDR2 YYDKDF (reference sequence). CDR3 length equals 12 residues. The CDR3 loop is CATSEFNQPQHF. The CDR3 DNA sequence: TGTGCCACCAGCGAGTTCAATCAGCCCCAGCATTTT. The whole variable domain, filled in from reference TRBV15 and TRBJ1-5, reads DAMVIQNPRYQVTQFGKPVTLSCSQTLNHNVMYWYQQKSSQAPKLLFHYYDKDFNNEADTPDNFQSRRPNTSFCFLDIRSPGLGDTAMYLCATSEFNQPQHFGDGTRLSIL.

The V and J genes are TRBV10-3 and TRBJ2-1, with TRBD2 matching over 9 bases. CDR1 is ENHRY and CDR2 is SYGVKD in the germline V gene. The CDR3 contains 15 residues. J gave up 7 bases and V 4 bases, and 8 bases lay outside the gene matches. CDR3 protein: CAISAKNSGSNEQFF. CDR3 DNA sequence: TGTGCCATCAGTGCGAAAAATAGCGGGAGTAATGAGCAGTTCTTC.

The J gene is TRBJ2-7, the V gene TRBV7-9, with D possibly being TRBD1 (8 bases). This CDR3 is built from 14 residues. The germline V and J ends were trimmed by 6 bases and 2 bases, with 14 bases remaining between them. Per the germline V gene, CDR1 is SEHNR and CDR2 is FQNEAQ (reference sequence). In DNA, the CDR3 is TGTGCCAGCAGTCTACAGGGGGGGCCCTACGAGCAGTACTTC. Translation: CASSLQGGPYEQYF.

The J gene is TRBJ1-3, the V gene TRBV5-4, with D possibly matching TRBD1 (5 bases). V shed 4 bases and J shed 0 bases, with 11 bases lying between them. CDR1 and CDR2 (germline): SGHNT, YYREEE (reference sequence). The CDR3 sequence is 15 residues long. CDR3 DNA sequence: TGTGCCAGCAGCATTTGGACATCCTCTGGAAACACCATATATTTT. The encoded protein is CASSIWTSSGNTIYF.

This clone was picked up one time. V is TRBV3-1 (or the pseudogene TRBV3-2) and J is TRBJ2-6; TRBD1 might be the D (6 bases). Germline values: CDR1 LGHDT, CDR2 YNNKEL (reference sequence). Trimming pared 4 bases from V and 0 bases from J, leaving 10 bases between. The CDR3 consists of 16 residues. CDR3 bases: TGTGCCAGCAGCCGACAGGCTAGCTCTGGGGCCAACGTCCTGACTTTC. Its translation: CASSRQASSGANVLTF.

This clone was seen a handful of times. The chain uses TRBV19 and TRBJ2-1, with 13 bases that match TRBD2. The germline V gene has CDR1 LNHDA and CDR2 SQIVND (reference sequence). The CDR3 is 15 residues long. The junction had 6 bases not matched to a gene; V was cut back by 4 bases and J by 9 bases. Here the CDR3 DNA reads TGTGCCAGTAGTACCGGACTAGCGGGAGTGAGTGAGCAGTTCTTC. Amino acid sequence: CASSTGLAGVSEQFF.

The genes are TRBV9 and TRBJ2-2; 8 bases agree with TRBD2. The V gene end was trimmed by 0 bases and the J gene end by 3 bases; junction bases not matched to a gene: 4. CDR3 length equals 16 residues. The germline V gene has CDR1 SGDLS and CDR2 YYNGEE. In nucleotides, the CDR3 is TGTGCCAGCAGCGTAGAACTAGCGGAGTACACCGGGGAGCTGTTTTTT. Translated, it gives CASSVELAEYTGELFF.

This chain's CDR3 is CAWNPGAGGRYGYTF. The CDR3 coding sequence is TGTGCCTGGAACCCTGGGGCAGGGGGCCGGTATGGCTACACCTTC. This chain uses TRBV30 with TRBJ1-2, with 8 bases aligning to TRBD1. This CDR3 is 15 amino acids long. The V gene end was trimmed by 4 bases and the J gene end by 5 bases; junction bases not matched to a gene: 12. CDR1 GTSNPN and CDR2 SVGIG come from the germline V gene (reference sequence). Drawing the rest from reference TRBV30 and TRBJ1-2, the complete variable domain is SQTIHQWPATLVQPVGSPLSLECTVEGTSNPNLYWYRQAAGRGLQLLFYSVGIGQISSEVPQNLSASRPQDRQFILSSKKLLLSDSGFYLCAWNPGAGGRYGYTFGSGTRLTVV.

The chain joins TRBV27 to TRBJ1-6; TRBD1 aligns across 10 bases. This CDR3 contains 15 residues. Germline loops: CDR1 MNHEY, CDR2 SMNVEV (reference sequence). V lost 3 bases, J lost 8 bases, and 4 bases stayed unmatched. The CDR3: CASSLPGTGDSPLHF. In nucleotides, the CDR3 is TGTGCCAGCAGTTTGCCTGGGACAGGGGATTCACCCCTCCACTTT.

The chain is built from TRBV25-1 and TRBJ2-5, with 10 bases lining up with TRBD1. CDR3 length: 14 residues. J was trimmed by 7 bases and V by 7 bases; bases with no gene match: 9. Germline CDR1 is MGHDK and CDR2 is SYGVNS. The CDR3 spells CASKGDRGPGTQYF. CDR3 DNA sequence: TGTGCCAGCAAGGGCGACAGGGGGCCTGGGACCCAGTACTTC.

This chain links TRBV7-9 with TRBJ2-5; D is unresolved. Per the germline V gene, CDR1 is SEHNR and CDR2 is FQNEAQ (reference sequence). Deletions cut 5 bases from V and 5 bases from J, with 15 bases between. This CDR3 has 14 residues. The CDR3 coding sequence is TGTGCCAGCAGCCCGGGTCAACCGGTTGAGACCCAGTACTTC. It is translated as CASSPGQPVETQYF.

The gene calls are TRBV29-1 and TRBJ2-3, with TRBD2 matching over 8 bases. The CDR3 length is 14 residues. Unmatched junction bases numbered 3, after V lost 2 bases and J lost 2 bases. Per the germline V gene, CDR1 is SQVTM and CDR2 is ANQGSEA. CDR3 nucleotide sequence: TGCAGCGTTGAACTAGCGGGTAACACAGATACGCAGTATTTT. Residues: CSVELAGNTDTQYF.

The V gene is TRBV5-1, the J gene TRBJ2-3; 9 bases agree with TRBD2. The CDR3 extends over 16 amino acids. Germline lookup yields CDR1 SGHRS and CDR2 YFSETQ. V trimming: 1 base; J trimming: 3 bases; junction bases outside the gene matches: 6. Here the CDR3 DNA reads TGCGCCAGCAGCTTGTCTGGCGGGAGGGTAACAGATACGCAGTATTTT. Protein: CASSLSGGRVTDTQYF.

The chain carries TRBV3-1 (or the pseudogene TRBV3-2) and TRBJ2-7; 10 bases match TRBD1. Germline CDR1 is LGHDT and CDR2 is YNNKEL (reference sequence). The CDR3 sequence is 15 residues long. After removal of 1 base from V and 0 bases from J, the junction contained 0 bases not matched to a gene. DNA of the CDR3: TGTGCCAGCAGCCAAGGGGACAGGGGCTCCTACGAGCAGTACTTC. Residues: CASSQGDRGSYEQYF.